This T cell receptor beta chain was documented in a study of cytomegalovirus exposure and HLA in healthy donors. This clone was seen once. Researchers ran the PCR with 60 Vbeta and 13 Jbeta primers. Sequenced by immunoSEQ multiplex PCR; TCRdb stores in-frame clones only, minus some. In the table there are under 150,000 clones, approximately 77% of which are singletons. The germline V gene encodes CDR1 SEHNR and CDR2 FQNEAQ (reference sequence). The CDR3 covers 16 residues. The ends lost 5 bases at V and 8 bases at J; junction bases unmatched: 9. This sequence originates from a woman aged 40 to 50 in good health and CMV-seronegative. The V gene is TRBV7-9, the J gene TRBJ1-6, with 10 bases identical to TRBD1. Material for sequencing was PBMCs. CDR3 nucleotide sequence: TGTGCCAGCAGCATCATCACCGGGACAGGGGATTCACCCCTCCACTTT. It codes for CASSIITGTGDSPLHF. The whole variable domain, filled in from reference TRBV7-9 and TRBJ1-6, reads DTGVSQNPRHKITKRGQNVTFRCDPISEHNRLYWYRQTLGQGPEFLTYFQNEAQLEKSRLLSDRFSAERPKGSFSTLEIQRTEQGDSAMYLCASSIITGTGDSPLHFGNGTRLTVT.